The rows below give T cell receptor beta chains drawn from one sample of a study of radiotherapy plus CTLA-4 blockade in lung cancer. Assay: immunoSEQ multiplex PCR; the TCRdb copy retains only in-frame clones and omits some. The sample carries 90,000 to 95,000 clones, 83% recorded once. The material sequenced was peripheral blood, taken from a patient treated with radiotherapy plus ipilimumab. The receptors derive from a human donor with non-small cell lung cancer who had stable disease on radiotherapy plus ipilimumab. The CDR3 runs from the conserved cysteine through the conserved F or W. The order of the fields is J gene, D gene, V gene, clone size, CDR3 length, CDR3 protein, CDR3 DNA. A D gene is named only where the DNA matches it firmly. For some rows the clone size is stated as once, few or many, or as a class when expanded; others skip it.

j_gene: TRBJ1-4
d_gene: NA
v_gene: TRBV5-5
abundance: NA
len: 14
CDR3aa: CASSPDRGGEKLFF
CDR3nt: TGTGCCAGCAGCCCGGACCGGGGCGGTGAAAAACTGTTTTTT

j_gene: TRBJ1-5
d_gene: NA
v_gene: TRBV29-1
abundance: NA
len: 12
CDR3aa: CSVENTGQPQHF
CDR3nt: TGCAGCGTTGAAAATACTGGTCAGCCCCAGCATTTT

j_gene: TRBJ2-5
d_gene: TRBD1
v_gene: TRBV19
abundance: NA
len: 15
CDR3aa: CASSILGQGQETQYF
CDR3nt: TGTGCCAGTAGTATTTTGGGACAGGGCCAAGAGACCCAGTACTTC

j_gene: TRBJ2-1
d_gene: TRBD1
v_gene: TRBV18
abundance: few
len: 17
CDR3aa: CASSPRPPGQDNNEQFF
CDR3nt: TGTGCCAGCTCACCTAGACCACCGGGACAGGACAACAATGAGCAGTTCTTC

j_gene: TRBJ2-2
d_gene: NA
v_gene: TRBV4-1
abundance: NA
len: 16
CDR3aa: CASSRGLGVDTGELFF
CDR3nt: TGCGCCAGCAGCCGGGGTCTTGGGGTGGACACCGGGGAGCTGTTTTTT

j_gene: TRBJ1-2
d_gene: NA
v_gene: TRBV27
abundance: NA
len: 14
CDR3aa: CASSLSTSNYGYTF
CDR3nt: TGTGCCAGCAGTTTATCGACATCTAACTATGGCTACACCTTC

j_gene: TRBJ2-1
d_gene: TRBD1
v_gene: TRBV30
abundance: NA
len: 15
CDR3aa: CAWSMGQGLNNEQFF
CDR3nt: TGTGCCTGGAGTATGGGACAGGGGTTGAACAATGAGCAGTTCTTC

j_gene: TRBJ2-7
d_gene: TRBD1
v_gene: TRBV19
abundance: NA
len: 16
CDR3aa: CASSETGQGITYEQYF
CDR3nt: TGTGCCAGTAGTGAGACGGGACAGGGGATCACCTACGAGCAGTACTTC

j_gene: TRBJ1-3
d_gene: NA
v_gene: TRBV9
abundance: NA
len: 15
CDR3aa: CASSSDLSTGNTIYF
CDR3nt: TGTGCCAGCAGCTCAGACCTGTCTACCGGAAACACCATATATTTT

j_gene: TRBJ2-6
d_gene: TRBD2
v_gene: TRBV9
abundance: NA
len: 17
CDR3aa: CASTRTSDYSGANVLTF
CDR3nt: TGTGCCAGCACTAGGACTAGCGACTACTCTGGGGCCAACGTCCTGACTTTC

j_gene: TRBJ2-7
d_gene: TRBD1
v_gene: TRBV30
abundance: NA
len: 13
CDR3aa: CAWRGTGLGEQYF
CDR3nt: TGTGCCTGGAGAGGGACAGGGTTGGGCGAGCAGTACTTC

j_gene: TRBJ1-2
d_gene: NA
v_gene: TRBV6-6
abundance: NA
len: 9
CDR3aa: CATDYGYTF
CDR3nt: TGTGCCACTGACTATGGCTACACCTTC

j_gene: TRBJ2-5
d_gene: NA
v_gene: TRBV6-6
abundance: NA
len: 14
CDR3aa: CASSPGANRETQYF
CDR3nt: TGTGCCAGCAGTCCGGGGGCCAACCGAGAGACCCAGTACTTC

j_gene: TRBJ1-6
d_gene: TRBD1
v_gene: TRBV6-1
abundance: NA
len: 15
CDR3aa: CASSPLTGGNSPLHF
CDR3nt: TGTGCCAGCAGTCCACTGACAGGGGGGAATTCACCCCTCCACTTT

j_gene: TRBJ2-7
d_gene: TRBD1
v_gene: TRBV5-1
abundance: NA
len: 15
CDR3aa: CASSRGETGAYEQYF
CDR3nt: TGCGCCAGCAGCAGGGGTGAGACAGGGGCCTACGAGCAGTACTTC

j_gene: TRBJ1-5
d_gene: TRBD1
v_gene: TRBV6-4
abundance: NA
len: 18
CDR3aa: CASRTQLRGRLNNQPQHF
CDR3nt: TGTGCCAGCAGGACCCAACTCAGGGGGCGCCTAAACAATCAGCCCCAGCATTTT

j_gene: TRBJ1-3
d_gene: NA
v_gene: TRBV5-4
abundance: once
len: 13
CDR3aa: CASSLEKKNTIYF
CDR3nt: TGTGCCAGCAGCTTGGAAAAGAAAAACACCATATATTTT

j_gene: TRBJ2-3
d_gene: NA
v_gene: TRBV2
abundance: NA
len: 17
CDR3aa: CASRRGFYGEGGDTQYF
CDR3nt: TGTGCCAGCAGGCGAGGGTTTTATGGAGAGGGTGGAGATACGCAGTATTTT

j_gene: TRBJ1-5
d_gene: TRBD1
v_gene: TRBV5-6
abundance: NA
len: 16
CDR3aa: CASSLTGTGGIQPQHF
CDR3nt: TGTGCCAGCAGCTTAACCGGGACAGGGGGGATTCAGCCCCAGCATTTT

j_gene: TRBJ1-4
d_gene: NA
v_gene: TRBV25-1
abundance: NA
len: 11
CDR3aa: CASSGGAAKFF
CDR3nt: TGTGCCAGCAGTGGGGGCGCGGCTAAATTCTTT

j_gene: TRBJ2-2
d_gene: TRBD2
v_gene: TRBV28
abundance: NA
len: 17
CDR3aa: CASTKTSGITFTGELFF
CDR3nt: TGTGCCAGCACCAAGACTAGCGGGATTACCTTCACCGGGGAGCTGTTTTTT

j_gene: TRBJ2-2
d_gene: NA
v_gene: TRBV5-1
abundance: NA
len: 14
CDR3aa: CASSLQLAPGELFF
CDR3nt: TGCGCCAGCAGCTTGCAACTAGCCCCCGGGGAGCTGTTTTTT

j_gene: TRBJ1-2
d_gene: NA
v_gene: TRBV5-6
abundance: NA
len: 14
CDR3aa: CASSLVGRVYGYTF
CDR3nt: TGTGCCAGCAGCTTGGTTGGTCGGGTATATGGCTACACCTTC

j_gene: TRBJ2-3
d_gene: NA
v_gene: TRBV4-1
abundance: NA
len: 15
CDR3aa: CASSQEQVRTDTQYF
CDR3nt: TGCGCCAGCAGCCAAGAACAGGTGCGCACAGATACGCAGTATTTT

j_gene: TRBJ2-5
d_gene: TRBD2
v_gene: TRBV5-4
abundance: NA
len: 15
CDR3aa: CASSLETSGQETQYF
CDR3nt: TGTGCCAGCAGCTTGGAGACTAGCGGGCAAGAGACCCAGTACTTC